Following are 25 T cell receptor beta chains from one sample sequenced in a study of cytomegalovirus exposure and HLA in healthy donors. The PCR had 60 Vbeta and 13 Jbeta primers. Sequencing was performed with immunoSEQ multiplex PCR; in TCRdb, only in-frame clones are kept and a portion is missing. The sample lists about 64,000 clones, over 70% seen once, with roughly 5.1% in the top ten. Sequencing used PBMCs. These TCRs come from a male donor in good health and CMV-seropositive.

This clone came up a few times. The V call is TRBV4-2, the J call TRBJ2-1; 9 bases match TRBD2. V lost 0 bases, J lost 8 bases, and 8 bases stayed unmatched. Germline CDR1 and CDR2: LGHNA and YNFKEQ. This CDR3 has 16 residues. CDR3 coding DNA: TGTGCCAGCAGCCAAGAAAGTCAAGCGGGGGGCCATGAGCAGTTCTTC. It yields the protein CASSQESQAGGHEQFF.

The rearrangement links TRBV7-2 to TRBJ2-3; possibly TRBD2 for D (5 bases). The CDR3 totals 15 residues. The V end lost 4 bases, the J end lost 0 bases, and 11 bases lay between the germline ends. The germline V gene has CDR1 SGHTA and CDR2 FQGNSA. In DNA form, the CDR3 reads TGTGCCAGCAGCTCGGACTCTATTAGCACAGATACGCAGTATTTT. It is translated as CASSSDSISTDTQYF.

This sequence joins TRBV6-1 and TRBJ2-3; D might be TRBD1 (5 bases). The germline V and J ends were trimmed by 7 bases and 7 bases, with 15 bases remaining between them. CDR1 and CDR2 from the germline V gene are MNHNS and SASEGT. CDR3 length equals 13 residues. The CDR3 is CASKPGRLNTQYF. The CDR3 nucleotides read TGTGCCAGCAAGCCAGGGCGGTTGAATACGCAGTATTTT.

The chain employs TRBV2 and TRBJ1-2, with 7 bases fitting TRBD1. Germline CDR1 is SNHLY and CDR2 is FYNNEI. The CDR3 runs to 15 residues. Unmatched junction bases numbered 9, after V lost 4 bases and J lost 4 bases. The CDR3 sequence: CASSVRQGPGYGYTF. CDR3 DNA: TGTGCCAGCAGTGTCCGACAGGGCCCCGGCTATGGCTACACCTTC.

This clone appeared a few times. The chain carries TRBV7-2 and TRBJ2-7; 12 bases match TRBD2. Germline V CDR1 and CDR2: SGHTA, FQGNSA. The V and J ends lost 1 base and 2 bases, in that order; junction bases with no gene match: 6. There are 17 residues in the CDR3. The CDR3 spells CASSLDDLAGGTYEQYF. Here the CDR3 DNA reads TGTGCCAGCAGCTTAGACGATCTAGCGGGGGGGACCTACGAGCAGTACTTC.

This clone was seen a handful of times. The V call is TRBV20-1, the J call TRBJ1-1; no firm D call. Trimming left V 6 bases short and J 11 bases short, with 13 bases between. Germline CDR1 and CDR2: DFQATT and SNEGSKA (reference sequence). This CDR3 region has 10 residues. The CDR3, as DNA: TGCAGTGCGGCCCAGGTAGAGGCTTTCTTT. Translating it yields CSAAQVEAFF.

This clone was counted a single time. The genes are TRBV18 and TRBJ2-1; 8 bases line up with TRBD2. Germline V gene data show CDR1 as KGHSH and CDR2 as LQKENI. This CDR3 has 12 residues. V was pared by 1 base and J by 10 bases, with 0 bases of the junction left unmatched. This chain's CDR3 is CASSPRLAEQFF. The DNA of the CDR3 is TGTGCCAGCTCACCACGACTAGCGGAGCAGTTCTTC.

This clone was found once. This chain uses TRBV10-3 with TRBJ2-7, with 11 bases that match TRBD2. The V and J ends lost 3 bases and 0 bases, in that order; junction bases with no gene match: 1. CDR1 and CDR2 (germline): ENHRY, SYGVKD. CDR3 length: 15 residues. The DNA for the CDR3 is TGTGCCATCAGTGATAGCGGGGGGGCCTCCTACGAGCAGTACTTC. Translation gives CAISDSGGASYEQYF.

This clone was recorded a few times. V gene TRBV4-2 combines with J gene TRBJ1-1; 9 positions agree with TRBD1. J gave up 2 bases and V 3 bases, and 13 bases lay outside the gene matches. Germline V lookup: CDR1 LGHNA, CDR2 YNFKEQ. The CDR3 spans 18 residues. The CDR3 DNA is TGTGCCAGCAGCCAGCTTACAGGGGGCGCGTTCCTTAACACTGAAGCTTTCTTT. Translated: CASSQLTGGAFLNTEAFF.

This clone has just a few counts. V is TRBV5-6 and J is TRBJ2-7; possibly TRBD1 for D (5 bases). CDR3 length: 14 residues. Deletions cut 1 base from V and 1 base from J, with 9 bases between. Germline assignment: CDR1 SGHDT and CDR2 YYEEEE. Written as DNA, the CDR3 is TGTGCCAGCAGCTTGCACACAGGATCCTACGAGCAGTACTTC. Its protein is CASSLHTGSYEQYF.

V usage is TRBV19 and J usage is TRBJ1-6; TRBD1 matches 8 bases. CDR1 and CDR2 (germline): LNHDA, SQIVND (reference sequence). CDR3 length: 15 amino acids. V lost 5 bases and J lost 10; bases outside the gene matches: 10. CDR3 in DNA: TGTGCCAGTAGTGTCGGACAGGGAAACAAATCACCCCTCCACTTT. Protein sequence: CASSVGQGNKSPLHF.

The V and J genes are TRBV30 and TRBJ1-1; the D gene is possibly TRBD1 (5 bases). V was trimmed by 3 bases and J by 1 base, leaving 12 bases between them. The CDR3 spans 14 residues. Germline lookup yields CDR1 GTSNPN and CDR2 SVGIG (reference sequence). CDR3 nucleotide sequence: TGTGCCTGGAGCCCGCGGGGGAAGAACACTGAAGCTTTCTTT. Amino acid sequence: CAWSPRGKNTEAFF.

This clone was detected a few times. The chain carries TRBV7-6 and TRBJ1-3; D is undetermined. The V gene's germline CDR1 is SGHVS and CDR2 FNYEAQ. V was pared by 1 base and J by 0 bases, with 10 bases between. This CDR3 has 16 residues. CDR3 DNA sequence: TGTGCCAGCAGCTTAGAGAGCTCCCACTCTGGAAACACCATATATTTT. Protein: CASSLESSHSGNTIYF.

In its sample, this clone was seen a few times. The chain joins TRBV7-3 to TRBJ2-1; 10 positions match TRBD2. Germline V CDR1 and CDR2: SGHTA, FQGTGA. Unmatched junction bases numbered 3, after V lost 0 bases and J lost 4 bases. The CDR3 extends over 16 amino acids. The CDR3 DNA is TGTGCCAGCAGCTTAACCCTAGCGGGGGAATACAATGAGCAGTTCTTC. Translated, it gives CASSLTLAGEYNEQFF. Together with reference TRBV7-3 and TRBJ2-1, the CDR3 gives the full variable domain: GAGVSQTPSNKVTEKGKYVELRCDPISGHTALYWYRQSLGQGPEFLIYFQGTGAADDSGLPNDRFFAVRPEGSVSTLKIQRTERGDSAVYLCASSLTLAGEYNEQFFGPGTRLTVL.

The V and J genes are TRBV5-1 and TRBJ1-6; TRBD1 matches 7 bases. The CDR3 contains 17 residues. Germline V gene data show CDR1 as SGHRS and CDR2 as YFSETQ. V trimming: 0 bases; J trimming: 7 bases; junction bases outside the gene matches: 10. The chain's CDR3 is CASSLAPYGDSNSPLHF. As DNA, the CDR3 is TGCGCCAGCAGCTTGGCACCTTATGGGGACAGCAATTCACCCCTCCACTTT.

This chain links TRBV29-1 with TRBJ1-1; D may be TRBD1 (6 bases). The CDR3 is 15 residues long. CDR1 is SQVTM, CDR2 ANQGSEA, per germline. The ends were cut back, 0 bases at V and 4 bases at J, with 15 bases in the middle. The CDR3 loop is CSVEDRGGRSTEAFF. The CDR3 DNA follows: TGCAGCGTTGAAGATCGGGGGGGCCGGTCCACTGAAGCTTTCTTT.

This clone appeared a single time. This chain connects TRBV11-2 to TRBJ1-5; D remains unclear. The length of the CDR3 is 16 residues. Germline V lookup: CDR1 SGHAT, CDR2 FQNNGV. The ends were cut back, 2 bases at V and 0 bases at J, with 11 bases in the middle. DNA of the CDR3: TGTGCCAGCAGCTTAAATGGGCAGTATAGCAATCAGCCCCAGCATTTT. Its translation is CASSLNGQYSNQPQHF.

This clone has a handful of counts. The chain carries TRBV6-5 and TRBJ1-2; possible D gene TRBD1, 6 bases. The length of the CDR3 is 15 residues. The V and J ends lost 2 bases and 2 bases respectively, with 12 bases between them. From germline, CDR1 is MNHEY and CDR2 SVGAGI. For the CDR3, the DNA is TGTGCCAGCAGTTACAGTGTACAGGGAAACTATGGCTACACCTTC. Its translation is CASSYSVQGNYGYTF.

The V and J genes are TRBV7-3 and TRBJ2-2, with D uncertain. This CDR3 contains 15 residues. Germline-derived CDR1 and CDR2 are SGHTA and FQGTGA. V was shortened by 4 bases and J by 2 bases, with 11 bases between the two germline ends. The CDR3 protein is CASSSQTPNTGELFF. Here the CDR3 DNA reads TGTGCCAGCAGCTCCCAGACACCCAACACCGGGGAGCTGTTTTTT.

The rearrangement links TRBV28 to TRBJ1-1; 10 positions match TRBD1. CDR1 is MDHEN and CDR2 is SYDVKM in the germline V gene. J lost 9 bases, V lost 3 bases, and 7 bases had no gene match. The CDR3 length is 14 residues. The CDR3 sequence: CASSFLGTGAKAFF. As DNA, the CDR3 is TGTGCCAGCAGTTTCCTTGGGACAGGGGCTAAAGCTTTCTTT.

This chain joins TRBV9 and TRBJ1-6; 7 bases match TRBD1. Trimming took 4 bases from V and 2 from J; bases not matched to a gene: 6. The CDR3 covers 16 residues. Germline V gives CDR1 SGDLS, CDR2 YYNGEE. The CDR3 spells CASSPTGFTYNSPLHF. The CDR3 DNA sequence: TGTGCCAGCAGCCCGACAGGGTTTACCTATAATTCACCCCTCCACTTT.

This chain links TRBV5-4 with TRBJ1-1, with TRBD1 matching 9 bases. The V gene's germline CDR1 is SGHNT and CDR2 YYREEE (reference sequence). This CDR3 is built from 15 residues. The ends lost 0 bases at V and 0 bases at J; junction bases unmatched: 0. CDR3 region: CASSLDRGLNTEAFF. Written as DNA, the CDR3 is TGTGCCAGCAGCTTGGACAGGGGGCTGAACACTGAAGCTTTCTTT.

This clone was seen once. This sequence joins TRBV15 and TRBJ2-7, with TRBD1 identical over 7 bases. The CDR3 is made up of 15 amino acids. Germline V CDR1 and CDR2: LNHNV, YYDKDF (reference sequence). V was clipped by 3 bases and J by 2 bases; unmatched bases: 7. The CDR3 reads CATSRGFGTAYEQYF. Here the CDR3 DNA reads TGTGCCACCAGCAGGGGATTCGGGACAGCCTACGAGCAGTACTTC.

In its sample, this clone was seen a few times. The chain carries TRBV6-5 and TRBJ2-3; TRBD2 agrees at 9 bases. V dropped 2 bases and J dropped 5; count of bases not matched to a gene: 8. CDR1 is MNHEY and CDR2 is SVGAGI in the germline V gene. This CDR3 has 16 residues. The DNA for the CDR3 is TGTGCCAGCAGTTACGAGGGCGGGGGGGCTCGAGATACGCAGTATTTT. Translated, it gives CASSYEGGGARDTQYF.

V usage is TRBV30 and J usage is TRBJ2-5; TRBD2 might be the D (6 bases). The CDR3 covers 13 residues. CDR1 and CDR2 from the germline V gene are GTSNPN and SVGIG (reference sequence). Between the trimmed V and J ends, which lost 4 bases and 5 bases, there was a span of 14 bases. CDR3 residues: CAWNSGGYETQYF. CDR3 DNA sequence: TGTGCCTGGAATAGTGGGGGGTATGAGACCCAGTACTTC.